These 18 T cell receptor beta chains share one sample of origin, sequenced in a study of blood T cell repertoires in COVID-19. Profiling relied on immunoSEQ multiplex PCR, and the TCRdb table lists in-frame clones only, not all of them. In the table there are approximately 65,000 clones, about three quarters of which are singletons. The source material was peripheral blood. The receptors derive from a human donor in a cohort sampled during active COVID-19.

The CDR3 DNA reads as TGTGCCAGCAGCCGACAGGGGGGAGGTCCTTTTTACGAGCAGTACTTC. Its protein is CASSRQGGGPFYEQYF. The V call is TRBV6-6, the J call TRBJ2-7, with 9 bases aligning to TRBD1. Germline CDR1 MNHNY, CDR2 SVGAGI (reference sequence). V trimming: 6 bases; J trimming: 4 bases; junction bases outside the gene matches: 13. CDR3 length: 16 amino acids.

This clone was picked up one time. The chain recombines TRBV7-9 with TRBJ2-2, with 12 bases that match TRBD2. Germline assignment: CDR1 SEHNR and CDR2 FQNEAQ (reference sequence). V gave up 2 bases and J gave up 1 base; unmatched junction bases: 5. The CDR3 totals 18 residues. CDR3 loop: CASSLRLTSGRNTGELFF. The CDR3 DNA is TGTGCCAGCAGCTTACGCCTGACTAGCGGGAGGAACACCGGGGAGCTGTTTTTT.

V gene TRBV13 combines with J gene TRBJ2-7; TRBD1 agrees at 8 bases. This CDR3 is built from 15 residues. The V gene end was trimmed by 3 bases and the J gene end by 2 bases; junction bases not matched to a gene: 6. Germline-derived CDR1 and CDR2 are PRHDT and FYEKMQ (reference sequence). The CDR3 sequence: CASSLSGTGTYEQYF. The CDR3 DNA is TGTGCCAGCAGCTTGTCCGGGACAGGTACCTACGAGCAGTACTTC.

The table lists this clone with a few counts. The V gene is TRBV28, the J gene TRBJ1-2, with 8 bases fitting TRBD1. Germline V gene lookup returns CDR1 MDHEN and CDR2 SYDVKM. This CDR3 region has 12 residues. V was clipped by 4 bases and J by 12 bases; unmatched bases: 7. CDR3: CASSSGQGTDTF. Here the CDR3 DNA reads TGTGCCAGCAGTTCAGGACAGGGAACGGACACCTTC.

The chain is built from TRBV5-4 and TRBJ1-6, with 7 bases matching TRBD1. Unmatched junction bases numbered 9, after V lost 4 bases and J lost 8 bases. CDR1 and CDR2 from the germline V gene are SGHNT and YYREEE (reference sequence). The CDR3 runs 15 residues. CDR3 amino acids: CASSPQTGSDSPLHF. For the CDR3, the DNA is TGTGCCAGCAGCCCACAGACAGGGTCGGATTCACCCCTCCACTTT.

The CDR3 protein is CATSPQGIPNEQFF. DNA for the CDR3: TGTGCCACCAGCCCACAGGGTATCCCGAATGAGCAGTTCTTC. The rearrangement uses TRBV15 and TRBJ2-1; D may be TRBD1 (6 bases). CDR1 is LNHNV and CDR2 is YYDKDF in the germline V gene (reference sequence). The CDR3 runs 14 residues. V was pared by 5 bases and J by 7 bases, with 15 bases between.

The V call is TRBV19, the J call TRBJ2-7; 8 nucleotides align to TRBD2. The CDR3 extends over 14 amino acids. The germline CDR1 and CDR2 sequences are LNHDA and SQIVND (reference sequence). V gave up 3 bases and J gave up 0 bases; unmatched junction bases: 1. The chain's CDR3 is CASSMGLVSYEQYF. DNA of the CDR3: TGTGCCAGTAGTATGGGACTAGTCTCCTACGAGCAGTACTTC.

This clone was picked up a small number of times. This sequence joins TRBV5-4 and TRBJ2-7, with D perhaps TRBD2 (6 bases). Per germline, CDR1 SGHNT and CDR2 YYREEE (reference sequence). Trimming cost V 0 bases and J 6 bases, with 7 bases left between them. The CDR3 extends over 12 amino acids. As DNA, the CDR3 is TGTGCCAGCAGCTTGGGGGGGGTCGAGCAGTACTTC. Its translation: CASSLGGVEQYF.

J is TRBJ1-1 and V is TRBV2; D is ambiguous. Germline-derived CDR1 and CDR2 are SNHLY and FYNNEI. V lost 7 bases, J lost 6 bases, and 12 bases lay in between. The CDR3 extends over 12 amino acids. CDR3 nucleotide sequence: TGTGCCAGCACTAGCCTGGGCGCTGAAGCTTTCTTT. Protein product: CASTSLGAEAFF.

In its sample, this clone was seen many times. The rearrangement joins TRBV6-1 to TRBJ2-1, with D unclear. V shed 3 bases and J shed 3 bases, with 3 bases lying between them. The CDR3 runs 12 residues. Germline CDR1 and CDR2: MNHNS and SASEGT. CDR3 coding DNA: TGTGCCAGCAGTGACGTCTACAATGAGCAGTTCTTC. Translation: CASSDVYNEQFF.

The chain carries TRBV10-1 and TRBJ2-1; 11 bases agree with TRBD2. Germline V gene sequence: CDR1 WNHNN, CDR2 SYGVQD (reference sequence). V shed 3 bases, J shed 0 bases, and the junction held 4 bases outside the gene matches. This CDR3 contains 17 residues. The CDR3 region is CASSDGTSGTSYNEQFF. The CDR3 DNA sequence: TGCGCCAGCAGTGACGGGACTAGCGGAACCTCCTACAATGAGCAGTTCTTC.

The chain joins TRBV18 to TRBJ2-2, with 7 bases fitting TRBD1. The CDR3 is 17 residues long. The V and J ends lost 3 bases and 0 bases, in that order; junction bases with no gene match: 7. Germline loops: CDR1 KGHSH, CDR2 LQKENI. The CDR3 DNA reads TGTGCCAGCTCACCCACGAGACAGGGAACGAACACCGGGGAGCTGTTTTTT. This sequence encodes CASSPTRQGTNTGELFF. Based on the CDR3 plus reference TRBV18 and TRBJ2-2, the full variable domain is NAGVMQNPRHLVRRRGQEARLRCSPMKGHSHVYWYRQLPEEGLKFMVYLQKENIIDESGMPKERFSAEFPKEGPSILRIQQVVRGDSAAYFCASSPTRQGTNTGELFFGEGSRLTVL.

In nucleotides, the CDR3 is TGTGCCAGTAGTTCCTCAGGGGGTACAGATACGCAGTATTTT. Protein: CASSSSGGTDTQYF. The chain is built from TRBV19 and TRBJ2-3; 7 bases fit TRBD1. Germline assignment: CDR1 LNHDA and CDR2 SQIVND (reference sequence). The ends lost 5 bases at V and 3 bases at J; junction bases unmatched: 5. This CDR3 is 14 amino acids long.

The gene calls are TRBV5-4 and TRBJ2-4, with 8 bases matching TRBD1. The junction had 11 bases not matched to a gene; V was cut back by 4 bases and J by 8 bases. CDR3 length: 15 residues. Germline CDR1 reads SGHNT; CDR2 reads YYREEE (reference sequence). This CDR3 is CASSRQQGDRDIQYF. CDR3 bases: TGTGCCAGCAGCCGTCAACAGGGGGATCGGGACATTCAGTACTTC.

The chain joins TRBV5-4 to TRBJ1-3; no reliable D call. Per the germline V gene, CDR1 is SGHNT and CDR2 is YYREEE (reference sequence). This CDR3 comprises 15 residues. The V and J ends lost 0 bases and 0 bases respectively, with 7 bases between them. The CDR3: CASSLGAGSGNTIYF. Here the CDR3 DNA reads TGTGCCAGCAGCTTGGGGGCTGGCTCTGGAAACACCATATATTTT.

This clone showed up just a few times. The rearrangement joins TRBV6-2 or TRBV6-3 to TRBJ1-2; unclear D gene. The CDR3 is 13 residues long. Between the trimmed V and J ends, which lost 4 bases and 2 bases, there was a span of 8 bases. Germline loops: CDR1 MNHEY, CDR2 SVGEGT. CDR3 amino acids: CASSFRGNYGYTF. The CDR3, as DNA: TGTGCCAGCAGTTTTCGGGGAAACTATGGCTACACCTTC.

V gene TRBV18 combines with J gene TRBJ2-7; TRBD1 matches at 8 bases. The CDR3 has 14 amino acids. Germline values: CDR1 KGHSH, CDR2 LQKENI. With 6 bases clipped from V and 3 bases from J, the junction kept 7 bases outside the gene matches. The chain's CDR3 is CASSPGTGNYEQYF. DNA of the CDR3: TGTGCCAGCTCCCCCGGGACAGGCAACTACGAGCAGTACTTC.

V is TRBV6-5 and J is TRBJ1-6; D may be TRBD1 (5 bases). CDR3 size: 16 residues. Germline V gene lookup returns CDR1 MNHEY and CDR2 SVGAGI. Trimming took off 0 bases at V and 10 bases at J, with 16 bases between the two ends. CDR3 amino acids: CASSYSRTLLFSPLHF. The CDR3 DNA sequence: TGTGCCAGCAGTTACTCGAGGACACTTCTTTTCTCACCCCTCCACTTT.